Each of the 22 T cell receptor beta chains below was sequenced from the same sample in a study of cytomegalovirus exposure and HLA in healthy donors. Primers for the PCR totalled 60 Vbeta and 13 Jbeta. This table comes from immunoSEQ multiplex PCR, and its TCRdb copy is limited to in-frame clones, with some not included. In all, the sample yields 96,000 or so clones. Sequences were obtained from PBMCs. The receptors here all came from a girl aged 5-17 years in good health and CMV-seropositive.

The genes are TRBV29-1 and TRBJ1-5; D remains ambiguous. Germline V gives CDR1 SQVTM, CDR2 ANQGSEA. Trimming removed 3 bases at V and 3 bases at J, with 6 bases between. There are 12 residues in the CDR3. CDR3: CSVDSSNQPQHF. The CDR3 bases are TGCAGCGTTGACAGTTCCAATCAGCCCCAGCATTTT.

The chain links TRBV7-2 to TRBJ1-6, with D possibly matching TRBD1 (5 bases). This CDR3 spans 14 amino acids. V gave up 5 bases and J gave up 13 bases, with 18 bases separating them. CDR1 is SGHTA, CDR2 FQGNSA, per germline. CDR3 DNA: TGTGCCAGCAGCCTAGGCCGGGACTTGCCGCCCCTCCACTTT. Its protein is CASSLGRDLPPLHF.

The CDR3 DNA is TGTGCCAGCAGCGGAGGGGGGGGCTACGAGCAGTACTTC. It specifies CASSGGGGYEQYF. The chain uses TRBV9 and TRBJ2-7; TRBD2 might be the D (7 bases). Between the trimmed V and J ends, which lost 3 bases and 3 bases, there was a span of 10 bases. The CDR3 is made up of 13 amino acids. Germline V gene sequence: CDR1 SGDLS, CDR2 YYNGEE.

This chain joins TRBV4-1 and TRBJ1-4; maybe TRBD1 (5 bases). The germline gives CDR1 MGHRA, CDR2 YSYEKL. V was cut by 6 bases and J by 8 bases, with 22 bases left in between. There are 16 residues in the CDR3. CDR3: CASRTGGGPMGEKLFF. CDR3 DNA: TGCGCCAGCAGAACCGGGGGGGGACCCATGGGAGAAAAACTGTTTTTT.

J is TRBJ2-7 and V is TRBV5-4, with D tentatively TRBD1 (6 bases). The germline V gene encodes CDR1 SGHNT and CDR2 YYREEE (reference sequence). This CDR3 region has 13 residues. V lost 4 bases and J lost 1, with 9 bases in between. CDR3 residues: CASSQTGSYEQYF. CDR3 nucleotide sequence: TGTGCCAGCAGCCAGACAGGTTCCTACGAGCAGTACTTC.

The V call is TRBV4-3, the J call TRBJ2-5; 11 nucleotides agree with TRBD2. The germline gives CDR1 LGHNA, CDR2 YSLEER. After removal of 0 bases from V and 3 bases from J, the junction contained 6 bases not matched to a gene. This CDR3 contains 17 residues. The CDR3 is CASSQDRLAGLEETQYF. In DNA form, the CDR3 reads TGCGCCAGCAGCCAAGATCGACTAGCGGGGCTAGAAGAGACCCAGTACTTC.

The chain links TRBV2 to TRBJ1-1; 10 bases fit TRBD1. The CDR3 spans 15 residues. Germline trimming cut 7 bases from V and 0 bases from J; bases unmatched to any gene: 5. Germline CDR1 SNHLY, CDR2 FYNNEI. Written as DNA, the CDR3 is TGTGCCAGCACTAGACAGGGGGCGGTGAACACTGAAGCTTTCTTT. Translated: CASTRQGAVNTEAFF.

This rearrangement joins TRBV23-1 to TRBJ1-6; 7 bases fit TRBD1. TRBV23-1 has ORF status, its function being uncertain. The V gene end was trimmed by 6 bases and the J gene end by 6 bases; junction bases not matched to a gene: 11. The CDR3 has 16 amino acids. As DNA, the CDR3 is TGCGCCAGCAGCCCCATTTCCGACAGGGCTAATTCACCCCTCCACTTT. Its protein product is CASSPISDRANSPLHF.

The gene calls are TRBV18 and TRBJ1-2; D is undetermined. V was clipped by 1 base and J by 14 bases, with 23 bases between them. The CDR3 runs 15 residues. The germline CDR1 and CDR2 sequences are KGHSH and LQKENI. CDR3 sequence: CASSPLGGSPGELTF. The CDR3 DNA reads as TGTGCCAGCTCACCACTCGGCGGCTCCCCTGGAGAACTAACCTTC. The full variable domain, its missing parts supplied by reference TRBV18 and TRBJ1-2, is NAGVMQNPRHLVRRRGQEARLRCSPMKGHSHVYWYRQLPEEGLKFMVYLQKENIIDESGMPKERFSAEFPKEGPSILRIQQVVRGDSAAYFCASSPLGGSPGELTFGSGTRLTVV.

V is TRBV6-1 and J is TRBJ1-1, with a weak D call TRBD1 (5 bases). Germline lookup yields CDR1 MNHNS and CDR2 SASEGT. V shed 6 bases and J shed 3 bases, with 17 bases lying between them. The CDR3 consists of 15 residues. The CDR3 coding sequence is TGTGCCAGCAGCCCAGGGCCAGACAGTTACACTGAAGCTTTCTTT. It encodes CASSPGPDSYTEAFF.

This chain joins TRBV29-1 and TRBJ2-1; 15 bases are shared with TRBD2. V shed 4 bases, J shed 0 bases, and the junction held 10 bases outside the gene matches. The CDR3 loop spans 19 amino acids. Germline lookup yields CDR1 SQVTM and CDR2 ANQGSEA. The chain's CDR3 is CSVAGLAGGQLSSYNEQFF. The CDR3 bases are TGCAGCGTTGCGGGACTAGCGGGGGGCCAACTGAGCTCCTACAATGAGCAGTTCTTC.

This chain links TRBV15 with TRBJ1-5, with TRBD1 matching over 7 bases. The V segment lost 8 bases and the J segment 6 bases; nucleotides outside the gene matches: 7. The germline gives CDR1 LNHNV, CDR2 YYDKDF (reference sequence). The CDR3 covers 13 residues. CDR3 residues: CATQDRDSQPQHF. The CDR3 DNA reads as TGTGCCACCCAAGACAGGGATAGTCAGCCCCAGCATTTT.

The rearrangement links TRBV18 to TRBJ1-5, with D tentatively TRBD1 (5 bases). V gave up 4 bases and J gave up 2 bases, with 18 bases separating them. This CDR3 spans 17 amino acids. CDR1 is KGHSH, CDR2 LQKENI, per germline. CDR3 DNA sequence: TGTGCCAGCTCACTCCAGAGTTTGGGGGGGGGCAATCAGCCCCAGCATTTT. Protein sequence: CASSLQSLGGGNQPQHF.

CDR3 DNA: TGCGCCAGCAGCCAAGGCCAGGGCTATGGCTACACCTTC. Amino acids: CASSQGQGYGYTF. The gene calls are TRBV4-3 and TRBJ1-2, with D perhaps TRBD1 (5 bases). The CDR3 has 13 residues. In germline, CDR1 is LGHNA, CDR2 YSLEER. The V and J ends lost 1 base and 4 bases respectively, with 7 bases between them.

DNA of the CDR3: TGTGCCAGCTCACTCGACAGGGGTTCACCCCTCCACTTT. Amino acid sequence: CASSLDRGSPLHF. The chain couples TRBV18 to TRBJ1-6; 8 bases line up with TRBD1. V shed 4 bases, J shed 9 bases, and the junction held 2 bases outside the gene matches. CDR3 length: 13 amino acids. Germline CDR1 and CDR2: KGHSH and LQKENI.

The chain joins TRBV9 to TRBJ2-7; 11 nucleotides line up with TRBD1. Germline-derived CDR1 and CDR2 are SGDLS and YYNGEE. This CDR3 has 15 residues. With V trimmed by 4 bases and J by 2 bases, 5 bases remained unmatched. The CDR3, as DNA: TGTGCCAGCAGCCTGGGACAGGGGGGGCCCTACGAGCAGTACTTC. Amino acids: CASSLGQGGPYEQYF.

The chain combines TRBV4-1 with TRBJ1-2, with 10 bases aligning to TRBD1. J gave up 4 bases and V 1 base, and 6 bases lay outside the gene matches. Per germline, CDR1 MGHRA and CDR2 YSYEKL. The CDR3 has 16 residues. As DNA, the CDR3 is TGCGCCAGCAGCCAAGCCGGGACAGGGGCCGCCTATGGCTACACCTTC. This sequence encodes CASSQAGTGAAYGYTF.

The chain employs TRBV9 and TRBJ1-2; D is possibly TRBD1 (5 bases). Germline V gene data show CDR1 as SGDLS and CDR2 as YYNGEE. The ends were cut back, 4 bases at V and 8 bases at J, with 21 bases in the middle. The CDR3 runs to 15 residues. This CDR3 reads CASSSRPGDGKGYTF. The CDR3 DNA is TGTGCCAGCAGCTCCAGACCGGGGGACGGAAAGGGCTACACCTTC.

This sequence joins TRBV10-3 and TRBJ2-7, with D tentatively TRBD2 (6 bases). The germline gives CDR1 ENHRY, CDR2 SYGVKD. The CDR3 sequence is 12 residues long. V gave up 10 bases and J gave up 5 bases, with 15 bases separating them. As DNA, the CDR3 is TGTGCCAGCGGAGGGGAGATTAACGAGCAGTACGTC. It codes for CASGGEINEQYV.

V and J are TRBV30 and TRBJ1-5; TRBD1 agrees at 7 bases. CDR1 is GTSNPN, CDR2 SVGIG, per germline (reference sequence). CDR3 length: 13 residues. V was clipped by 5 bases and J by 2 bases; unmatched bases: 3. CDR3 nucleotide sequence: TGTGCCTGGGGAACAGGGGGCAATCAGCCCCAGCATTTT. Its protein is CAWGTGGNQPQHF.

Concerning this clone: The junction shows a germline mismatch at one end, possibly a read error. Additional DNA sequences in this sample encode the identical CDR3. J is TRBJ1-6 and V is TRBV11-2, with 8 bases aligning to TRBD1. Germline CDR1 SGHAT, CDR2 FQNNGV. The length of the CDR3 is 14 residues. The CDR3 region is CASSLDRVVSPLHF. The CDR3 nucleotides are TGTGCCAGCAGCCTGGACAGGGTTGTCTCACCCCTACACTTT.

The V and J genes are TRBV29-1 and TRBJ1-2, with 9 bases identical to TRBD1. With 0 bases clipped from V and 7 bases from J, the junction kept 15 bases outside the gene matches. Germline CDR1 SQVTM, CDR2 ANQGSEA. The CDR3 runs to 17 residues. CDR3 sequence (DNA): TGCAGCGTTGAAGATCGCCACCTCCGACAGGGGGGCGTTGGCTACACCTTC. Encoded protein: CSVEDRHLRQGGVGYTF.